This T cell receptor beta chain was sequenced in a study of identical twins. Study-level findings and limits: Possibly, invariant MAIT and iNKT cells partly confounded zero-insertion analyses. Less excess twin sharing appeared in beta out-of-frame sequences. Modeled out-of-frame TCR alpha sharing in monozygotic twins fell below observed levels.

TCRdb reprocessed the 5' RACE reads with MiXCR, giving one entry per CDR3 protein. The table has 750,000 to 950,000 distinct CDR3 sequences, 9% to 15% seen once; the top ten hold about 1.5%. In the case of this clonotype: Antigen specificity is unknown.

These data also featured in a second study, about yellow fever vaccine responses in identical twins.

This receptor was taken from a woman under 30 in good health. Sequenced: PBMCs.

The CDR3 here is CSVGVAGRETQYF. The CDR3 DNA sequence: TGCAGCGTTGGAGTAGCGGGACGGGAGACCCAGTACTTC. V usage is TRBV29-1 and J usage is TRBJ2-5; 8 bases agree with TRBD2. The germline gives CDR1 SQVTM, CDR2 ANQGSEA. The V segment lost 4 bases and the J segment 5 bases; nucleotides outside the gene matches: 6. The CDR3 runs 13 residues.